The source of this TCR beta chain is a study of T-cell reconstitution after alpha-beta-depleted transplantation in children. Study outcomes and limitations: About two months after transplant, alpha-beta T cells reportedly came from several hundred expanded graft clones. The study traced high day-60 TCRbeta diversity in some patients to surviving recipient T cells and thymic progenitors. It was newly produced T cells that mostly accounted for T-cell counts and diversity one year after transplant.

There are many counts of this clonotype. Its matching antigen is unknown. Unique molecular identifiers were incorporated during preparation of the TCRbeta library. Each CDR3 protein is one row after TCRdb ran MiXCR on the PCR reads. This table has roughly 670,000 distinct CDR3 sequences, around 13% appearing once. Germline values: CDR1 WSHSY, CDR2 SAAADI. V lost 7 bases and J lost 2; bases outside the gene matches: 8. The CDR3 sequence is 15 residues long. The chain uses TRBV10-2 and TRBJ2-1; 7 bases are a match to TRBD1. The sequenced sample was PBMCs, obtained before TCRalphabeta/CD19-depleted stem cell transplant. The TCR originated in a girl aged 2 to 9 with congenital amegakaryocytic thrombocytopenia, due to receive a stem cell transplant. CDR3 protein: CASISDRIPYNEQFF. DNA for the CDR3: TGCGCCAGCATTTCGGACAGGATTCCCTACAATGAGCAGTTCTTC.